The TCR beta chain under discussion was sequenced for a study of shared clonotypes between healthy human individuals. At a deep level, the assay was run. Sorted-subset replicate PCR reactions were performed with 200 ng DNA, corresponding to roughly 29,000 T cell genomes. Sequenced by immunoSEQ multiplex PCR; TCRdb stores in-frame clones only, minus some. This table holds around 1.9 million clones, approximately 94% found once. The germline gives CDR1 SGHNT, CDR2 YYREEE (reference sequence). V lost 4 bases to trimming and J lost 1 base; unmatched junction nucleotides: 1. The CDR3 spans 14 residues. Findings and limits, study-wide: Only blood was sampled; tissue repertoires likely differ.

In this sample, this clone turned up a few times. The antigen is undetermined. Naive CD8 cells comprised CD45RO-negative, CCR7-positively selected cells, excluding terminally differentiated effector memory CD45RA+ cells. The chain recombines TRBV5-4 with TRBJ1-4; TRBD1 matches 7 bases. Sequenced material: naive CD8+ T cells from PBMCs. This clonotype was obtained from a man aged 18 to 29 in good health. Some clones in this sample may be carry-over from other donors' samples. This CDR3 is CASSNRGTNEKLFF. The CDR3, as DNA: TGTGCCAGCAGCAACAGGGGAACTAATGAAAAACTGTTTTTT.